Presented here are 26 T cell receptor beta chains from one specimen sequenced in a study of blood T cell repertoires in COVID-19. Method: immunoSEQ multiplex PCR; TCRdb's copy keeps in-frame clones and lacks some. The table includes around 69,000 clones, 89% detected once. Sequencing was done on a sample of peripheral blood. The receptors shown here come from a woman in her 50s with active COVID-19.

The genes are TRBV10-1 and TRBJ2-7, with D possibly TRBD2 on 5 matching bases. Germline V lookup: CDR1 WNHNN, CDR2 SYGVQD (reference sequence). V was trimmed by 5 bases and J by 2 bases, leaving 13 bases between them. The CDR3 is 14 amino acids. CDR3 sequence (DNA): TGCGCCAGCAGTAACGGACTGTTACCCTACGAGCAGTACTTC. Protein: CASSNGLLPYEQYF.

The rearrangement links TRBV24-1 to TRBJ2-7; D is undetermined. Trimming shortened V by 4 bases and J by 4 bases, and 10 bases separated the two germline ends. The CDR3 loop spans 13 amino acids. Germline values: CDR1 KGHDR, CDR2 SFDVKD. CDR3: CATSDSNSYEQYF. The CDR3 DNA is TGTGCCACCAGTGACAGTAACAGTTACGAGCAGTACTTC.

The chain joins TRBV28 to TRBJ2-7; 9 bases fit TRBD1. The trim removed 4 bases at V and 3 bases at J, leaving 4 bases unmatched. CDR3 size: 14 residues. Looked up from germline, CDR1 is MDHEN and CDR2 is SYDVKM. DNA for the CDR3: TGTGCCAGCAGTTCTACAGGGGGCGTCTACGAGCAGTACTTC. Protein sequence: CASSSTGGVYEQYF.

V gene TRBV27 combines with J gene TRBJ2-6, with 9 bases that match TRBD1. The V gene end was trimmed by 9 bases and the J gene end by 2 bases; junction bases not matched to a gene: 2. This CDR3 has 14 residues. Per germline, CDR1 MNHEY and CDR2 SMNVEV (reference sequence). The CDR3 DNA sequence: TGTGCCAGTCGGACAGGGGCTGGGGCCAACGTCCTGACTTTC. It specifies CASRTGAGANVLTF.

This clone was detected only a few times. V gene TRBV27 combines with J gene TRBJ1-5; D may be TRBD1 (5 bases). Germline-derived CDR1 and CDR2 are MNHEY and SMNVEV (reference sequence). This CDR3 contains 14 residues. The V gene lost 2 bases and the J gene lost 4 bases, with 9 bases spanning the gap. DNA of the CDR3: TGTGCCAGCAGTTTAACGGGGGGAAATCAGCCCCAGCATTTT. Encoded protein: CASSLTGGNQPQHF.

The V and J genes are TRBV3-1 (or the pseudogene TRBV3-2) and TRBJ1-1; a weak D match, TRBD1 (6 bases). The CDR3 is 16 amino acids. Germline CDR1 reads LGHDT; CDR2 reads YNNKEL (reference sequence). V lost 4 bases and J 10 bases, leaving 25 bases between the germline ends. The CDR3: CASSRIGTTTRGRAFF. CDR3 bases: TGTGCCAGCAGCCGCATAGGGACAACCACCCGAGGGAGAGCTTTCTTT.

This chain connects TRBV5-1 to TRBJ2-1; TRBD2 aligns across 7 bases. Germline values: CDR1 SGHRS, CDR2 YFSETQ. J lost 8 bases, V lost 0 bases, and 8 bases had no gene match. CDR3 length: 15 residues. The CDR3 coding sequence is TGCGCCAGCAGCTTGGGGGCGGGAGCGGGCGATGAGCAGTTCTTC. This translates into CASSLGAGAGDEQFF.

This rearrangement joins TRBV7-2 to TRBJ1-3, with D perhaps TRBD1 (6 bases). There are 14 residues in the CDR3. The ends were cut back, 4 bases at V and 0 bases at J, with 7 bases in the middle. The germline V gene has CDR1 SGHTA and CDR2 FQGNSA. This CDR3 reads CASSWTDSGNTIYF. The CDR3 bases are TGTGCCAGCAGCTGGACAGACTCTGGAAACACCATATATTTT.

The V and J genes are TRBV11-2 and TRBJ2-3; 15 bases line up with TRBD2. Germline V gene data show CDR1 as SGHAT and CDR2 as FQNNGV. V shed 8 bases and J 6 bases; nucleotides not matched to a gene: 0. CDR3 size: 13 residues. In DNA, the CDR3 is TGTGCCAGCGGACTAGCGGGAGGGGATACGCAGTATTTT. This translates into CASGLAGGDTQYF.

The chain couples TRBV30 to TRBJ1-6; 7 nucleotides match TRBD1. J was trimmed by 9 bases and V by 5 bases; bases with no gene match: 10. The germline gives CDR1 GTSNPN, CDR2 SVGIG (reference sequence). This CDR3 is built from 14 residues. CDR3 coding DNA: TGTGCCTGGGTGCGGAGGGGGCTCATTTCACCCCTCCACTTT. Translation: CAWVRRGLISPLHF.

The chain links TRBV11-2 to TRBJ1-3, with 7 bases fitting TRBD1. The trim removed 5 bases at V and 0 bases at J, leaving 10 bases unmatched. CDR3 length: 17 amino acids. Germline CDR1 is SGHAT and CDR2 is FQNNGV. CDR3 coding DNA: TGTGCCAGCAGCCCCGTGACGGGACAGTTCTCTGGAAACACCATATATTTT. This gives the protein CASSPVTGQFSGNTIYF.

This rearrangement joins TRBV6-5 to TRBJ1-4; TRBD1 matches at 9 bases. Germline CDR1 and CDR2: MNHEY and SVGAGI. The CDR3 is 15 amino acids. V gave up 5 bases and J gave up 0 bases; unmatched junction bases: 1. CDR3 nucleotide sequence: TGTGCCAGCAGTCACAGGGGGCCAACTAATGAAAAACTGTTTTTT. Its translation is CASSHRGPTNEKLFF.

The CDR3 DNA sequence: TGTGCCAGCAGCTTAGGGGCAAAGCAGTTCTTC. Translating it yields CASSLGAKQFF. The chain carries TRBV7-8 and TRBJ2-1; D is undetermined. V was pared by 1 base and J by 11 bases, with 6 bases between. This CDR3 is built from 11 residues. In germline, CDR1 is SGHVS, CDR2 FQNEAQ.

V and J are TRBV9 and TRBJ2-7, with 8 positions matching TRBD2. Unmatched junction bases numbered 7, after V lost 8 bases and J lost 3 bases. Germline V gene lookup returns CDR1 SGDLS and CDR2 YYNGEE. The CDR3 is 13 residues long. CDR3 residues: CASSGGVSYEQYF. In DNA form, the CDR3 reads TGTGCCAGTTCGGGAGGGGTTAGCTACGAGCAGTACTTC. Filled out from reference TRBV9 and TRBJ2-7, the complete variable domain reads DSGVTQTPKHLITATGQRVTLRCSPRSGDLSVYWYQQSLDQGLQFLIQYYNGEERAKGNILERFSAQQFPDLHSELNLSSLELGDSALYFCASSGGVSYEQYFGPGTRLTVT.

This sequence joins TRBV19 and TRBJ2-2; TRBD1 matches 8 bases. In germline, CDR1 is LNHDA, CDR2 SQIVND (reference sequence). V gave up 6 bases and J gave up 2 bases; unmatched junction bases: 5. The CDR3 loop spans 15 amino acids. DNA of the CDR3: TGTGCCAGTAGCTGGACAGGGATAAACACCGGGGAGCTGTTTTTT. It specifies CASSWTGINTGELFF.

CDR3 protein: CASSLTGQGGTEAFF. CDR3 nucleotides: TGCGCCAGCAGCTTAACTGGACAGGGCGGGACTGAAGCTTTCTTT. The gene calls are TRBV5-1 and TRBJ1-1, with 8 nucleotides matching TRBD1. The ends lost 2 bases at V and 5 bases at J; junction bases unmatched: 8. The CDR3 has 15 residues. Germline V CDR1 and CDR2: SGHRS, YFSETQ.

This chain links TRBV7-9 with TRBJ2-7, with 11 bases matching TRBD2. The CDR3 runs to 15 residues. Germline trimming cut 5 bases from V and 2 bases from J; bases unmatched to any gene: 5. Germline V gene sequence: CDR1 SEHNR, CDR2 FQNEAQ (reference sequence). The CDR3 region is CASSPSGRRPYEQYF. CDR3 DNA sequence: TGTGCCAGCAGCCCTAGCGGGAGGAGACCCTACGAGCAGTACTTC.

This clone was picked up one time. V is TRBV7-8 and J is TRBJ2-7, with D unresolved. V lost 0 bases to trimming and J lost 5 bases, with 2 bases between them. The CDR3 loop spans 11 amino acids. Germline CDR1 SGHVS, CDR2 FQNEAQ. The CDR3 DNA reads TGTGCCAGCAGCTTAGCCAACGAGCAGTACTTC. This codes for CASSLANEQYF.

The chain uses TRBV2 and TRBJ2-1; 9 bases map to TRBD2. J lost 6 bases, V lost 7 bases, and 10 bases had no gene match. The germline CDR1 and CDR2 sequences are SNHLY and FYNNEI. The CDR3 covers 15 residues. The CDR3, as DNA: TGTGCCAGCATACCGGGACTAGCAGTTTTCAATGAGCAGTTCTTC. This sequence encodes CASIPGLAVFNEQFF.

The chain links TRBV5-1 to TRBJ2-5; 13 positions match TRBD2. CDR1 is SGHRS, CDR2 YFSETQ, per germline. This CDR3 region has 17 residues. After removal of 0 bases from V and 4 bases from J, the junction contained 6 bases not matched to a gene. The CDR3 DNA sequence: TGCGCCAGCAGCTTGGCCGGACTAGCGGGAGTGGGAGAGACCCAGTACTTC. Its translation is CASSLAGLAGVGETQYF.

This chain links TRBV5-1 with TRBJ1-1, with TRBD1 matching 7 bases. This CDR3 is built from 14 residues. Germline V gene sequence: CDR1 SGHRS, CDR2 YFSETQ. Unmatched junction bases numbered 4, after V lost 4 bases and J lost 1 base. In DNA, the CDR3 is TGCGCCAGCAGCCCAGGACAGGCGAACACTGAAGCTTTCTTT. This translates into CASSPGQANTEAFF.

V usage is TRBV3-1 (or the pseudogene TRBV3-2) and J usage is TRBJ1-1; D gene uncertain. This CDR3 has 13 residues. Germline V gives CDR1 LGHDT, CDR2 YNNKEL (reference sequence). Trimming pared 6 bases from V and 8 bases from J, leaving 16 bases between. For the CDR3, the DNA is TGTGCCAGCAGTTGGAGGGAGGGTTCGGAAGCTTTCTTT. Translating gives CASSWREGSEAFF.

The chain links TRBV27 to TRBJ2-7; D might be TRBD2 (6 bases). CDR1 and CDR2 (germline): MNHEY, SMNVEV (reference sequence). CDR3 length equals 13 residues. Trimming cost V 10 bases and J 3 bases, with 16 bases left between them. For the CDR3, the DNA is TGTGCCACGCGAGCGGGCTCCTTCTACGAGCAGTACTTC. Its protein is CATRAGSFYEQYF.

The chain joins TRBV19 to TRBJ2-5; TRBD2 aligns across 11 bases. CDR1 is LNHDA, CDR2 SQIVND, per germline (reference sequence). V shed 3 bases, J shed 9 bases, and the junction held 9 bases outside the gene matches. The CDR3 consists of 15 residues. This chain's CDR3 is CASSMSGTSGQPQYF. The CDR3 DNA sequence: TGTGCCAGTAGTATGTCGGGGACTAGCGGACAGCCCCAGTACTTC.

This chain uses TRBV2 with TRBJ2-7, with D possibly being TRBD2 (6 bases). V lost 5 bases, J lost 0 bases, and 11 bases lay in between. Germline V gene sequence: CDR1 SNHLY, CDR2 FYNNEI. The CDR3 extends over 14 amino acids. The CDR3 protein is CASSLDGSSYEQYF. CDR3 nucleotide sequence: TGTGCCAGCAGTCTGGACGGGAGCTCCTACGAGCAGTACTTC.

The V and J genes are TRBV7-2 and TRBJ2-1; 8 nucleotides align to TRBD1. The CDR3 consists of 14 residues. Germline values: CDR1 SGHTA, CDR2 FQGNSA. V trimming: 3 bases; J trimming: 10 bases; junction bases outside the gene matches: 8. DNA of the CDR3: TGTGCCAGCAGCTTTATTTCAGGGGGCGCGGAGCAGTTCTTC. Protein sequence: CASSFISGGAEQFF.